The entry that follows covers one T cell receptor (beta chain) sequence. The antigen this receptor binds is unknown. Base qualities are missing; no much larger clone stands one base away. This sample was included in a study of blood T cell repertoires in COVID-19 (dated by TCRdb to 2020 to 2022). Study-wide context: Samples covering the acute and convalescent phases of COVID-19 were provided by collaborators in the United States, Italy and Spain. Sample metadata almost always included a de-identified subject ID, COVID-19 status, age in years and sex. The material from the prospective study consisted of cDNA or gDNA derived from T cells, B-cell-depleted T cells, or PBMCs. The dataset comprised deeply sampled blood TCRbeta repertoires from subjects exposed to, actively infected with, or recovered from COVID-19. HLA class I and class II types, where available, came from metadata supplied by the sample provider rather than from assay-based typing. The repertoires were released in a freely available public database intended as a resource for research on the immune response to SARS-CoV-2. Samples were obtained from the ongoing ImmuneRACE study (first 160 participants) and from 1,254 subjects provided by 6 global collaborators.

TCRbeta CDR3 regions were amplified from genomic DNA by means of the immunoSEQ Assay, a bias-controlled multiplex PCR. Per the authors' processing: The number of nucleated cells in each sample was estimated by amplification of reference gene primers within the assay. To quantify the absolute abundance of each unique TCRbeta CDR3 rearrangement, sequence reads were collapsed and filtered. Productive Simpson clonality was computed per sample as the square root of Simpson's diversity index over productive rearrangements. TCRdb limited this immuneACCESS table to in-frame rearrangements with V and J called. A share of clones is missing; checked studies link under half to unresolved V genes, and the rest is unexplained. That table furnishes V, J and clone size, whereas the DNA furnished D and trimming. The sample has around 50,000 clones on record, around 73% of them singletons. The top ten clones comprise about 6.1% of the sample.

Beyond this particular receptor, the publication reports: The quantity of clinical and demographic metadata differed by source and by participant and was supplied without curation.

Trimming removed 3 bases from V and 7 bases from J, leaving 15 bases between the germline ends. Reading the germline V gene (reference sequence) gives CDR1 MNHEY and CDR2 SMNVEV. There are 15 amino acids in the CDR3, from cysteine to phenylalanine inclusive. This entry keeps only the CDR3 DNA: 45 bases, framed from base 1. Participants in the prospective study were aged roughly 18 to 90 years, lived in 20 to 30 United States geographic areas, and enrolled through a virtual design. In the prospective study, participants were assigned to cohorts based on the clinical history participants reported in a screening survey and a study questionnaire. Mobile phlebotomists in the prospective study collected whole blood, serum and a nasopharyngeal or oropharyngeal swab from every participant. Prospective study participants could optionally give additional blood draws and questionnaires over an approximately two-month period. Prospective study blood samples were shipped either frozen or at room temperature before DNA extraction.

The receptor comes from a woman aged 50 to 65 with acute COVID-19. The chain employs TRBV27 and TRBJ1-4, and the D gene may be TRBD1, 5 bases matching. The sequenced sample was PBMCs or T cells enriched from blood (not recorded which). The base sequence is TGTGCCAGCAGTTTCAACGGGGTGGGGGGTGAAAAACTGTTTTTT. Its protein reads: CASSFNGVGGEKLFF.